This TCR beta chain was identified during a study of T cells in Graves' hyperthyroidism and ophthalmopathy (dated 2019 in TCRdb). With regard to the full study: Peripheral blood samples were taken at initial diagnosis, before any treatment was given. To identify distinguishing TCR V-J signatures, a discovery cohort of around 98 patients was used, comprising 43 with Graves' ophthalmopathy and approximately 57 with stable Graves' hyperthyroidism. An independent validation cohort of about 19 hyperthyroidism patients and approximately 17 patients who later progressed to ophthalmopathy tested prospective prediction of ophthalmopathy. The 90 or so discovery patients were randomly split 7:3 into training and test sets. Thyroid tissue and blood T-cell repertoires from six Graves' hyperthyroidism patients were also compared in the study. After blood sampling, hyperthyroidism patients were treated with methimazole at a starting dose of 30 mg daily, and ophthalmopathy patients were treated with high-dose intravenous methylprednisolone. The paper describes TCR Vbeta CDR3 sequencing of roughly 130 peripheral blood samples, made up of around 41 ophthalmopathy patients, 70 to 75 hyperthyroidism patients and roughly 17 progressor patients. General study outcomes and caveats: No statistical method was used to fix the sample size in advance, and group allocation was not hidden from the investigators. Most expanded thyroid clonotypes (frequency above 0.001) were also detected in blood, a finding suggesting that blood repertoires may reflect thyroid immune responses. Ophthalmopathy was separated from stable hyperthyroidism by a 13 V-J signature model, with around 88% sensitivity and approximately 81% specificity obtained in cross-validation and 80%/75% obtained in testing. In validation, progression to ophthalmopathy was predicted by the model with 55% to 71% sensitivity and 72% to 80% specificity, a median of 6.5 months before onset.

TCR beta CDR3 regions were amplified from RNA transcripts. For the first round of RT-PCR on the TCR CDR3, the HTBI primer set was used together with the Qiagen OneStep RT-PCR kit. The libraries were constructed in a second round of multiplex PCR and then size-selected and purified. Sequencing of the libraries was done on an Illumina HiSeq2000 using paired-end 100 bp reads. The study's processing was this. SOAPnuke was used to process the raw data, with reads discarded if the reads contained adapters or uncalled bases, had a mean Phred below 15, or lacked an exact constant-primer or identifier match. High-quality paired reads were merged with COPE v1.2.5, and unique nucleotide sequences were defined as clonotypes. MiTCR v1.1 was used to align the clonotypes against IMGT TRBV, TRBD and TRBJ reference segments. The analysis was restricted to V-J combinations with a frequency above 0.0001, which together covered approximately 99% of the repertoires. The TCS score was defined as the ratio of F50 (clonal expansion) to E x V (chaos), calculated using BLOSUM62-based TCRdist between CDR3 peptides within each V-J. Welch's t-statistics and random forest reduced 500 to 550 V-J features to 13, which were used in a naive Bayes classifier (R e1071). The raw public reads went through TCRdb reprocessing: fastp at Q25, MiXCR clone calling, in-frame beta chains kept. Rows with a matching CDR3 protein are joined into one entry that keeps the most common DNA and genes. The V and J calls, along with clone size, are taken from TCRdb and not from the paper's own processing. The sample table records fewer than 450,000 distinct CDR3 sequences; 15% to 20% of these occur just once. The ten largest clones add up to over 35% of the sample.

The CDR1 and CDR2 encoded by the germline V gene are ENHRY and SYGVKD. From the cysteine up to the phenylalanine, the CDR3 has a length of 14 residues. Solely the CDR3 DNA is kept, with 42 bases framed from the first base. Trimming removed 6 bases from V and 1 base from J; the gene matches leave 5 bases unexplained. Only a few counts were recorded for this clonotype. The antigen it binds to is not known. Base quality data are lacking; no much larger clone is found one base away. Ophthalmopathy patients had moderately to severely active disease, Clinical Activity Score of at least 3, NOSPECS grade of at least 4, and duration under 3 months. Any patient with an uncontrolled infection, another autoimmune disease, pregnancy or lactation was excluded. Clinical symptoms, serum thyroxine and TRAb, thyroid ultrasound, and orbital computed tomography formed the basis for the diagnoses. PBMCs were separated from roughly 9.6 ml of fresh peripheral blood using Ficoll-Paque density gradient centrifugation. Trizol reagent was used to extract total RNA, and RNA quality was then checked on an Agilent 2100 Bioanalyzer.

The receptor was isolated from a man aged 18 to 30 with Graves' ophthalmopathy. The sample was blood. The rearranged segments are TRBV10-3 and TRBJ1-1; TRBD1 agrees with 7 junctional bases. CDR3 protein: CAISGRQGNTEAFF. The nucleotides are TGTGCCATCAGCGGCCGACAGGGGAACACTGAAGCTTTCTTT.